This T cell receptor beta chain stems from a study of blood T cells in healthy people across ages. Study results and caveats: Without sorted subsets, naive and antigen-experienced compartments could not be conclusively compared.

The individuals who served as donors were healthy Caucasians living in Russia, aged about 6 to 100. Peripheral blood from each donor was collected in a volume of approximately 10 milliliters. This clonotype has more than one count but fewer than ten. Antigen unknown. This CDR3 contains 14 residues. Trimming cost V 6 bases and J 3 bases, with 15 bases left between them. Germline V lookup: CDR1 DFQATT, CDR2 SNEGSKA (reference sequence). A second PCR, run for about 7 to 12 cycles, used a sample-barcoded 5' primer plus a J-beta primer mix. Unique molecular identifiers of 12 random nucleotides labeled each cDNA. MiXCR, applied by TCRdb to the 5' RACE reads, yields one record per CDR3 protein. The sample contains more than 650,000 distinct CDR3 sequences, 22% of which appear only once.

This receptor was identified in a man in his 70s in good health. The chain recombines TRBV20-1 with TRBJ1-3, with unresolved D. Sequencing was performed on blood. CDR3 in amino acids: CSAPETGDGNTIYF. In nucleotides, the CDR3 is TGCAGTGCCCCAGAGACCGGCGATGGAAACACCATATATTTT.